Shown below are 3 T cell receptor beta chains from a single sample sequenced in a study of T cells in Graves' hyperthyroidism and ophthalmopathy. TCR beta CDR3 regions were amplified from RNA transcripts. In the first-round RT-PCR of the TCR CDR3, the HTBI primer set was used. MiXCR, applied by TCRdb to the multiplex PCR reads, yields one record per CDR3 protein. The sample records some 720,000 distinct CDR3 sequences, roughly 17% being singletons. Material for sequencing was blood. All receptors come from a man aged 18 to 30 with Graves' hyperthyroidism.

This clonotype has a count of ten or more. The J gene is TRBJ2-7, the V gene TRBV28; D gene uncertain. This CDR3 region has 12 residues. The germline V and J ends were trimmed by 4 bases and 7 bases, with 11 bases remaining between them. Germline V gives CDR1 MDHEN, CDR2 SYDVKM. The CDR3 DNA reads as TGTGCCAGCAGTTGGCAGGTGGGGGAGCAGTACTTC. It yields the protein CASSWQVGEQYF.

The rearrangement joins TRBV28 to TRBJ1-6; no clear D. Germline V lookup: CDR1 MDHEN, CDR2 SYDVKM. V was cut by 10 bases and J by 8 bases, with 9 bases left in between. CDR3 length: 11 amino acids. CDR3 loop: CATYGDSPLHF. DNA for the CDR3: TGTGCCACCTACGGAGATTCACCCCTCCACTTT.

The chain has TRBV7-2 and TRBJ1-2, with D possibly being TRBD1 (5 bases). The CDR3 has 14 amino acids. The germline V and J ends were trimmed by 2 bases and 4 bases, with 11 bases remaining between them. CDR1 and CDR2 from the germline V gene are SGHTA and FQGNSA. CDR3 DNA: TGTGCCAGCAGCTTAAATACCGGGGGCTATGGCTACACCTTC. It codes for CASSLNTGGYGYTF.